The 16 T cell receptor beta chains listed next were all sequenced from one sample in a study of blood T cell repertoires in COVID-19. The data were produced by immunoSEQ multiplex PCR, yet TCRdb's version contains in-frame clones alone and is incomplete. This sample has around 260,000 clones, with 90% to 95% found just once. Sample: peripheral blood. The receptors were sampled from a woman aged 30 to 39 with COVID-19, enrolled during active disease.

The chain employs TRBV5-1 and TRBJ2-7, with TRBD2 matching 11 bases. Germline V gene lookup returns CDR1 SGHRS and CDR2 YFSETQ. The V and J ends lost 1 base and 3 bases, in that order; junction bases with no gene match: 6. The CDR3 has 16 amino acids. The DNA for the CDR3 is TGCGCCAGCAGCTTGTATGGGACTAGCGGAGGCTACGAGCAGTACTTC. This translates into CASSLYGTSGGYEQYF.

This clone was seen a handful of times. The CDR3 sequence is CASSSTGWGEAFF. CDR3 nucleotide sequence: TGTGCCAGCAGCTCGACAGGGTGGGGTGAAGCTTTCTTT. The chain uses TRBV7-2 and TRBJ1-1, with 7 bases identical to TRBD1. This CDR3 is built from 13 residues. Trimming at V came to 4 bases and at J to 7 bases, leaving 6 bases not matched to a gene. Germline CDR1 reads SGHTA; CDR2 reads FQGNSA.

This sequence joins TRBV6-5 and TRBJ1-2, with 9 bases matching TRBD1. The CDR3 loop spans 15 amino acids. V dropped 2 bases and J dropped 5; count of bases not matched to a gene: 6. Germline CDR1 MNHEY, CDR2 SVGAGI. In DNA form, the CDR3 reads TGTGCCAGCAGTTACACAACAGGGGGCGGGTATGGCTACACCTTC. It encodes CASSYTTGGGYGYTF.

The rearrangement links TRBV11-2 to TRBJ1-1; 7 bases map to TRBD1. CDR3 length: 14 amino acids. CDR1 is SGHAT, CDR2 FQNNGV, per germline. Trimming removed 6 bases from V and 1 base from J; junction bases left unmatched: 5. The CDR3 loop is CASRDWTGNTEAFF. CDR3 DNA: TGTGCCAGCAGAGATTGGACAGGGAACACTGAAGCTTTCTTT.

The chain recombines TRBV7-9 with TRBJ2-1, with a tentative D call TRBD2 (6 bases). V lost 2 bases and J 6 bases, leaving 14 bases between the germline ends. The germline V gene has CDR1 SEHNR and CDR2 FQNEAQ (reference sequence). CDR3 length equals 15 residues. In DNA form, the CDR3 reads TGTGCCAGCAGCTTACTGGGACTTCCCCCCAATGAGCAGTTCTTC. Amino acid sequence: CASSLLGLPPNEQFF.

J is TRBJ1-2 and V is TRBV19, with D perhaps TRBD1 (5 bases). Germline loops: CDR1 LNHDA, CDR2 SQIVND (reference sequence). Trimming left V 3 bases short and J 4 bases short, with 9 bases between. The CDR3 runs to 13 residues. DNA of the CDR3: TGTGCCAGTAGTATCCAGCAGGGCTATGGCTACACCTTC. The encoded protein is CASSIQQGYGYTF.

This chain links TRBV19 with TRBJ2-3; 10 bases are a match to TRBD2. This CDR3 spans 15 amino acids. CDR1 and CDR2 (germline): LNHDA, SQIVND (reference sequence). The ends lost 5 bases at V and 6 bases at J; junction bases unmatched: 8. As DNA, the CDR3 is TGTGCCAGTAGTCTTTGGACTAGCGGCATTGATACGCAGTATTTT. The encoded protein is CASSLWTSGIDTQYF.

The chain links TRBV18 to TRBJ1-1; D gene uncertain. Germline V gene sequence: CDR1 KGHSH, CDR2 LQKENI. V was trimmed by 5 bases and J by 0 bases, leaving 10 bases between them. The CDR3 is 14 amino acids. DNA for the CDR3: TGTGCCAGCTCATTACAGACTATGAACACTGAAGCTTTCTTT. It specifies CASSLQTMNTEAFF.

The CDR3 nucleotides read TGTGCCAGCAGATCCAGGGGGTCGAACACTGAAGCTTTCTTT. Amino acids: CASRSRGSNTEAFF. The chain couples TRBV7-2 to TRBJ1-1; TRBD1 matches 7 bases. V was pared by 6 bases and J by 1 base, with 5 bases of the junction left unmatched. This CDR3 is 14 amino acids long. Germline values: CDR1 SGHTA, CDR2 FQGNSA.

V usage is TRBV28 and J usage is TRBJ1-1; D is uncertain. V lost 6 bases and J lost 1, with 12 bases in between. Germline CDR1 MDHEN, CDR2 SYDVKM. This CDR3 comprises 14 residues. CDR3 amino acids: CASSSLWANTEAFF. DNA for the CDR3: TGTGCCAGCAGCTCCCTGTGGGCGAACACTGAAGCTTTCTTT.

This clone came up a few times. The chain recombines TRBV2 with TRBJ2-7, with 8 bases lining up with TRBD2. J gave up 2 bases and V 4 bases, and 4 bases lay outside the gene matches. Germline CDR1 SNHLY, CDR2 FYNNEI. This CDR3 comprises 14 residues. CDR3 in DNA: TGTGCCAGCAGTGTTAGAGCGGGAGCCTACGAGCAGTACTTC. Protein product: CASSVRAGAYEQYF.

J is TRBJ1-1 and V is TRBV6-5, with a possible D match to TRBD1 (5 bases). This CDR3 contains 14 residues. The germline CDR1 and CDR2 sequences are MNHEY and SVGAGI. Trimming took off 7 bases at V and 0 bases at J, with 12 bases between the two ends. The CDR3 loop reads CASKTSGMNTEAFF. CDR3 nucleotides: TGTGCCAGCAAAACCTCAGGGATGAACACTGAAGCTTTCTTT.

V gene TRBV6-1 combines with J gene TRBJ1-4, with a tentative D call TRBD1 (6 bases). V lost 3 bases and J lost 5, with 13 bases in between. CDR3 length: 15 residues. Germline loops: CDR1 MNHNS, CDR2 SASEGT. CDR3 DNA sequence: TGTGCCAGCAGTGATCCCAGGGGCTTAAATGAAAAACTGTTTTTT. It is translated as CASSDPRGLNEKLFF.

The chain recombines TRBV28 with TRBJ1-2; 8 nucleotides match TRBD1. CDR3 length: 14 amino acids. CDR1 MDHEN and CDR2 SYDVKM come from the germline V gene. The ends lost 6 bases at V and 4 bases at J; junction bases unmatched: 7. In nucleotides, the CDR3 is TGTGCCAGCAGGTCACCCGGGACAGGCTATGGCTACACCTTC. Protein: CASRSPGTGYGYTF.

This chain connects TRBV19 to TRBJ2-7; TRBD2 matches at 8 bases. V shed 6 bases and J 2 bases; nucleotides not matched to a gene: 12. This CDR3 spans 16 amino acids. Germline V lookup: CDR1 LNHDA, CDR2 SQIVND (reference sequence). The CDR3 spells CASSHTLGGLAYEQYF. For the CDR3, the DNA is TGTGCCAGTAGCCATACCCTTGGGGGACTAGCCTACGAGCAGTACTTC.

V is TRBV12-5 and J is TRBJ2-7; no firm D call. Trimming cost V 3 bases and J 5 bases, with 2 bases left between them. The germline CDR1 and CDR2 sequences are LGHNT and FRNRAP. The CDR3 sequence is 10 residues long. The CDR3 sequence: CASGFNEQYF. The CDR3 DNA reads TGTGCTAGTGGTTTCAACGAGCAGTACTTC. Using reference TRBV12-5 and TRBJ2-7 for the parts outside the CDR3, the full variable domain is DARVTQTPRHKVTEMGQEVTMRCQPILGHNTVFWYRQTMMQGLELLAYFRNRAPLDDSGMPKDRFSAEMPDATLATLKIQPSEPRDSAVYFCASGFNEQYFGPGTRLTVT.